This T cell receptor (beta chain) was captured by sequencing in a study of blood T cell repertoires in COVID-19. Study-level information: Samples representing acute and convalescent COVID-19 were sourced from the United States, Italy and Spain. In each case, the material was cDNA or gDNA derived from T cells, B-cell-depleted T cells, or PBMCs.

Seattle researchers signed up patients amid active infection and tracked them longitudinally. Libraries were prepared by immunoSEQ multiplex PCR; TCRdb keeps only in-frame clonotypes and omits some of them. The sample lists more than 150,000 clones; roughly 76% were seen once. Germline CDR1 is MDHEN and CDR2 is SYDVKM. This CDR3 has 15 residues. With 7 bases removed from V and 3 bases from J, the gap between germline ends came to 16 bases. This clone was seen only once. The receptor comes from a woman aged 80 or older with COVID-19, enrolled during active disease. The chain carries TRBV28 and TRBJ2-1, with D perhaps TRBD2 (6 bases). The specimen was peripheral blood. The CDR3 DNA reads TGTGCCAGCACCCCCAGTCCAGCGGGCTACAATGAGCAGTTCTTC. It translates to CASTPSPAGYNEQFF.